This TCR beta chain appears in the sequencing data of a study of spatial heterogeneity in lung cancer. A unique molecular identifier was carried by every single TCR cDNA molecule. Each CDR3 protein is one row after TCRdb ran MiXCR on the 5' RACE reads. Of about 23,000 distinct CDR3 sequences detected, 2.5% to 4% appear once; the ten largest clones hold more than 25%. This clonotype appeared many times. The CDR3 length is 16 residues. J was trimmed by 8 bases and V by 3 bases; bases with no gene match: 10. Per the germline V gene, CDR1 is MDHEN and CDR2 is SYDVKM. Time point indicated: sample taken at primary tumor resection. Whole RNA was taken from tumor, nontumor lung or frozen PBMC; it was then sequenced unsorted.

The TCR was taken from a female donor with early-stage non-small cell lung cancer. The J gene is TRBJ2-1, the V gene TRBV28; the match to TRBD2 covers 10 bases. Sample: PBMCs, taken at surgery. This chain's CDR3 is CASSFSSGRGNDEQFF. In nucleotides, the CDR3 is TGTGCCAGCAGTTTCTCTAGCGGGAGAGGTAACGATGAGCAGTTCTTC.